This entry lists 32 T cell receptor beta chains sequenced from one sample in a study of technical replicates of blood from a handful of donors. The protocol was immunoSEQ multiplex PCR, while the TCRdb copy is restricted to in-frame clones and leaves out a portion. The table records around 62,000 clones, 95% to 98% of them present only once. Sequencing was carried out using T cells isolated from PBMCs. These receptors were obtained from a human donor in good health.

The J gene is TRBJ2-7, the V gene TRBV5-8; 9 bases map to TRBD1. Germline trimming cut 6 bases from V and 6 bases from J; bases unmatched to any gene: 16. The CDR3 is 16 residues long. Germline V CDR1 and CDR2: SGHTS, YDEGEE. The CDR3 region is CASTASPGQGTVEQYF. As DNA, the CDR3 is TGTGCCAGCACCGCCTCTCCGGGACAGGGCACTGTCGAGCAGTACTTC.

V is TRBV30 and J is TRBJ2-1, with D perhaps matching TRBD2 (5 bases). Germline V gene lookup returns CDR1 GTSNPN and CDR2 SVGIG (reference sequence). This CDR3 region has 13 residues. V was trimmed by 3 bases and J by 7 bases, leaving 13 bases between them. CDR3 in DNA: TGTGCCTGGAGGGCCATCGGGGATAATGAGCAGTTCTTC. It yields the protein CAWRAIGDNEQFF.

The genes are TRBV5-8 and TRBJ2-7, with D hard to call. The germline V gene encodes CDR1 SGHTS and CDR2 YDEGEE. This CDR3 is 13 amino acids long. Trimming shortened V by 2 bases and J by 3 bases, and 9 bases separated the two germline ends. The CDR3 bases are TGTGCCAGCAGCTTACGTGGGCACTACGAGCAGTACTTC. It encodes CASSLRGHYEQYF.

The gene calls are TRBV6-5 and TRBJ2-7, with 8 bases fitting TRBD1. CDR1 MNHEY and CDR2 SVGAGI come from the germline V gene. This CDR3 has 13 amino acids. V shed 6 bases, J shed 3 bases, and the junction held 4 bases outside the gene matches. The CDR3 spells CASSRDRGYEQYF. The DNA of the CDR3 is TGTGCCAGCAGCCGCGACAGGGGCTACGAGCAGTACTTC.

The J gene is TRBJ2-7, the V gene TRBV7-9, with D tentatively TRBD1 (5 bases). Germline values: CDR1 SEHNR, CDR2 FQNEAQ (reference sequence). V was trimmed by 8 bases and J by 1 base, leaving 12 bases between them. The CDR3 length is 13 residues. The CDR3 sequence is CASEDIGSYEQYF. The CDR3 region has the DNA TGTGCCAGCGAGGACATAGGATCCTACGAGCAGTACTTC.

The chain links TRBV29-1 to TRBJ1-2; TRBD1 might be the D (5 bases). Germline V gene lookup returns CDR1 SQVTM and CDR2 ANQGSEA. V was shortened by 3 bases and J by 6 bases, with 11 bases between the two germline ends. This CDR3 spans 12 amino acids. CDR3 coding DNA: TGCAGCGTTGAGGCAGGGAAACATGGCTACACCTTC. Its protein is CSVEAGKHGYTF.

This chain connects TRBV7-2 to TRBJ2-1, with 10 bases identical to TRBD2. The CDR3 runs to 14 residues. Losses at the gene ends were 7 bases for V and 2 bases for J; bases not matched to a gene: 2. Germline-derived CDR1 and CDR2 are SGHTA and FQGNSA. CDR3 nucleotide sequence: TGTGCCAGCACCCTAGCGGGAGCCTACAATGAGCAGTTCTTC. Translating gives CASTLAGAYNEQFF.

The J gene is TRBJ2-3, the V gene TRBV7-3; the D gene is possibly TRBD2 (6 bases). Germline CDR1 and CDR2: SGHTA and FQGTGA. V was shortened by 5 bases and J by 3 bases, with 15 bases between the two germline ends. CDR3 length: 15 amino acids. The CDR3 bases are TGTGCCAGCAGCGGGTACGGGAGAGGGACAGATACGCAGTATTTT. Its translation: CASSGYGRGTDTQYF.

The gene calls are TRBV27 and TRBJ1-4, with D maybe TRBD1 (5 bases). The CDR3 is 13 residues long. Germline values: CDR1 MNHEY, CDR2 SMNVEV (reference sequence). V was pared by 6 bases and J by 3 bases, with 8 bases between. The CDR3 reads CASRKTANEKLFF. CDR3 in DNA: TGTGCCAGCAGAAAGACAGCTAATGAAAAACTGTTTTTT.

The sample holds a few counts of this clone. Different DNA sequences within this sample yield the same CDR3. The chain recombines TRBV19 with TRBJ1-1; D is undetermined. V lost 5 bases and J lost 1, with 8 bases in between. The CDR3 length is 13 residues. Germline CDR1 and CDR2: LNHDA and SQIVND (reference sequence). In DNA, the CDR3 is TGTGCCAGTAGTGTCACTGGGAACACTGAAGCTTTCTTT. Its protein product is CASSVTGNTEAFF.

This chain uses TRBV6-1 with TRBJ2-5; tentatively, D is TRBD2 (7 bases). The V gene lost 4 bases and the J gene lost 4 bases, with 13 bases spanning the gap. Germline V CDR1 and CDR2: MNHNS, SASEGT. The CDR3 spans 14 residues. The CDR3 DNA reads as TGTGCCAGCAGTGCGGGGGGCCAAATAGAGACCCAGTACTTC. Translation gives CASSAGGQIETQYF.

The chain employs TRBV9 and TRBJ2-1; a weak D match, TRBD1 (6 bases). V was shortened by 3 bases and J by 2 bases, with 9 bases between the two germline ends. This CDR3 comprises 14 residues. The germline gives CDR1 SGDLS, CDR2 YYNGEE. CDR3 bases: TGTGCCAGCAGCGACGAGGGGGCCTACAATGAGCAGTTCTTC. It codes for CASSDEGAYNEQFF.

The CDR3 region is CASSEQSGITGELFF. The CDR3 DNA reads as TGTGCCAGCAGCGAGCAGTCGGGGATCACCGGGGAGCTGTTTTTT. V usage is TRBV9 and J usage is TRBJ2-2; the D gene is possibly TRBD2 (5 bases). There are 15 residues in the CDR3. Germline CDR1 is SGDLS and CDR2 is YYNGEE. The V end was cut by 3 bases, the J end by 4 bases, with 13 bases between. The complete variable domain, with remaining parts taken from reference TRBV9 and TRBJ2-2, reads DSGVTQTPKHLITATGQRVTLRCSPRSGDLSVYWYQQSLDQGLQFLIQYYNGEERAKGNILERFSAQQFPDLHSELNLSSLELGDSALYFCASSEQSGITGELFFGEGSRLTVL.

This chain connects TRBV21-1 to TRBJ2-1; TRBD2, the table's D call, lacks a check against the DNA. TRBV21-1 is reported as a pseudogene. The CDR3 sequence is 16 residues long. The CDR3 sequence is CASSKDFPLSYNEQFF. The CDR3 DNA is TGTGCCAGCAGCAAAGATTTCCCACTATCCTACAATGAGCAGTTCTTC.

This chain joins TRBV7-2 and TRBJ2-1; 12 bases are shared with TRBD2. CDR1 is SGHTA and CDR2 is FQGNSA in the germline V gene. The length of the CDR3 is 15 residues. Trimming cost V 5 bases and J 4 bases; bases outside gene matches: 3. The CDR3 region has the DNA TGTGCCAGCAGCGGTGGACTAGCGGGGTACAATGAGCAGTTCTTC. Residues: CASSGGLAGYNEQFF.

The V and J genes are TRBV18 and TRBJ2-1; 10 nucleotides align to TRBD1. V lost 6 bases, J lost 7 bases, and 9 bases stayed unmatched. The CDR3 is 15 amino acids. Germline V gene sequence: CDR1 KGHSH, CDR2 LQKENI. CDR3 DNA: TGTGCCAGCTCCCCTCCGGGACAGGGGAGAAATGAGCAGTTCTTC. It specifies CASSPPGQGRNEQFF.

The CDR3 DNA reads TGCGCCAGCAGCTTCTTAACCCCGGACAGGGGACCTATCGATGAAGCTTTCTTT. This sequence encodes CASSFLTPDRGPIDEAFF. V usage is TRBV5-1 and J usage is TRBJ1-1; TRBD1 agrees at 9 bases. CDR3 length: 18 residues. V shed 2 bases and J 7 bases; nucleotides not matched to a gene: 18. Germline V CDR1 and CDR2: SGHRS, YFSETQ.

This chain connects TRBV7-2 to TRBJ1-1; TRBD1 matches at 7 bases. This CDR3 is built from 18 residues. In germline, CDR1 is SGHTA, CDR2 FQGNSA. V dropped 4 bases and J dropped 0; count of bases not matched to a gene: 14. DNA for the CDR3: TGTGCCAGCAGCTCTTTAATAGCTAAGACAGGGATGAACACTGAAGCTTTCTTT. Protein product: CASSSLIAKTGMNTEAFF.

V and J are TRBV5-1 and TRBJ2-3, with 11 bases fitting TRBD2. Germline CDR1 SGHRS, CDR2 YFSETQ. The CDR3 is 16 amino acids. V dropped 4 bases and J dropped 3; count of bases not matched to a gene: 7. The CDR3: CASSMDASGRTDTQYF. DNA for the CDR3: TGCGCCAGCAGCATGGATGCTAGCGGGAGGACAGATACGCAGTATTTT.

CDR3 region: CAFRDRATNEQFF. CDR3 coding DNA: TGTGCCTTCCGGGACAGGGCTACCAATGAGCAGTTCTTC. This rearrangement joins TRBV30 to TRBJ2-1; TRBD1 matches 9 bases. CDR1 and CDR2 (germline): GTSNPN, SVGIG (reference sequence). CDR3 length: 13 residues. V lost 7 bases, J lost 6 bases, and 7 bases stayed unmatched.

This rearrangement joins TRBV6-6 to TRBJ1-1; 7 bases align to TRBD1. The germline V gene has CDR1 MNHNY and CDR2 SVGAGI (reference sequence). Trimming cost V 7 bases and J 2 bases; bases outside gene matches: 7. This CDR3 contains 14 residues. The CDR3 DNA reads as TGTGCCAGCATTTTTGACAGGGTAAACACTGAAGCTTTCTTT. It encodes CASIFDRVNTEAFF.

V and J are TRBV11-1 and TRBJ2-4, with 7 positions matching TRBD1. CDR1 and CDR2 from the germline V gene are SGHAT and FQDESV (reference sequence). Unmatched junction bases numbered 3, after V lost 1 base and J lost 9 bases. The CDR3 is 13 residues long. The CDR3 nucleotides are TGTGCCAGCAGCTTAGACAGGGGAGCCATTCAGTACTTC. It is translated as CASSLDRGAIQYF.

J is TRBJ2-4 and V is TRBV5-8; 8 bases line up with TRBD1. Germline CDR1 is SGHTS and CDR2 is YDEGEE. The CDR3 contains 15 residues. Trimming cost V 0 bases and J 7 bases; bases outside gene matches: 6. CDR3: CASSLGRDRYNIQYF. CDR3 DNA: TGTGCCAGCAGCTTGGGGCGGGACAGGTACAACATTCAGTACTTC.

This clone was recorded once. V gene TRBV6-1 combines with J gene TRBJ2-1; weak D call: TRBD1 (5 bases). CDR1 and CDR2 (germline): MNHNS, SASEGT. V gave up 0 bases and J gave up 5 bases, with 11 bases separating them. The CDR3 is 15 residues long. CDR3 bases: TGTGCCAGCAGTGAAGCAGGGGCGTCTAACAATGAGCAGTTCTTC. Protein product: CASSEAGASNNEQFF.

The chain employs TRBV7-8 and TRBJ2-1, with D possibly being TRBD2 (5 bases). The CDR3 is 20 residues long. In germline, CDR1 is SGHVS, CDR2 FQNEAQ. V lost 1 base to trimming and J lost 1 base, with 23 bases between them. The CDR3 region is CASSLVISGRLQGSYNEQFF. The CDR3 coding sequence is TGTGCCAGCAGCTTAGTTATTTCCGGTCGACTACAAGGATCCTACAATGAGCAGTTCTTC.

As DNA, the CDR3 is TGTGCCAGCAGCTTTAGCTATGGCTACACCTTC. Translated, it gives CASSFSYGYTF. This chain links TRBV7-2 with TRBJ1-2; D is unclear. From germline, CDR1 is SGHTA and CDR2 FQGNSA. This CDR3 has 11 residues. V lost 3 bases and J 4 bases, leaving 3 bases between the germline ends.

This chain uses TRBV27 with TRBJ2-1; 14 nucleotides line up with TRBD2. V trimming: 3 bases; J trimming: 5 bases; junction bases outside the gene matches: 12. This CDR3 has 19 residues. Per germline, CDR1 MNHEY and CDR2 SMNVEV (reference sequence). The CDR3 coding sequence is TGTGCCAGCAGTTTCTTACCTCCGGGACTAGCGGGAGAGGACAATGAGCAGTTCTTC. It is translated as CASSFLPPGLAGEDNEQFF.

V gene TRBV7-8 combines with J gene TRBJ2-1, with D possibly TRBD2 on 6 matching bases. From germline, CDR1 is SGHVS and CDR2 FQNEAQ. The CDR3 is made up of 18 amino acids. Trimming stripped 2 bases from V and 6 bases from J, with 23 bases between. The CDR3 nucleotides read TGTGCCAGCAGCTTACGGTTCGAGGGCGGGGAGCAGGTCAATGAGCAGTTCTTC. Its protein product is CASSLRFEGGEQVNEQFF.

The chain joins TRBV6-5 to TRBJ1-1; the D gene is possibly TRBD1 (6 bases). This CDR3 comprises 15 residues. Trimming took 5 bases from V and 5 from J, leaving 18 bases between them. Germline V lookup: CDR1 MNHEY, CDR2 SVGAGI. CDR3 residues: CASSPNQGLGTEAFF. The CDR3 bases are TGTGCCAGCAGTCCCAACCAGGGGTTGGGAACTGAAGCTTTCTTT.

This clone was seen once. J is TRBJ2-7 and V is TRBV4-1, with TRBD2 matching over 7 bases. Germline CDR1 and CDR2: MGHRA and YSYEKL. There are 14 residues in the CDR3. V lost 4 bases, J lost 4 bases, and 7 bases stayed unmatched. The CDR3 sequence: CASSLRGSLYEQYF. The CDR3 DNA follows: TGCGCCAGCAGCCTCCGCGGGAGTCTTTACGAGCAGTACTTC.

The rearrangement links TRBV7-2 to TRBJ2-1, with a weak D call TRBD2 (6 bases). CDR1 SGHTA and CDR2 FQGNSA come from the germline V gene. Trimming pared 1 base from V and 3 bases from J, leaving 13 bases between. There are 16 residues in the CDR3. The DNA for the CDR3 is TGTGCCAGCAGCTTAGTGGGGGGAGTTAACTACAATGAGCAGTTCTTC. This encodes CASSLVGGVNYNEQFF.

V usage is TRBV19 and J usage is TRBJ1-1; D possibly corresponds to TRBD1 (6 bases). CDR1 LNHDA and CDR2 SQIVND come from the germline V gene (reference sequence). This CDR3 region has 12 residues. The ends were cut back, 4 bases at V and 11 bases at J, with 14 bases in the middle. CDR3 DNA: TGTGCCAGTAGTAGAAAACAGGGTCGGGCTTTCTTT. This translates into CASSRKQGRAFF.